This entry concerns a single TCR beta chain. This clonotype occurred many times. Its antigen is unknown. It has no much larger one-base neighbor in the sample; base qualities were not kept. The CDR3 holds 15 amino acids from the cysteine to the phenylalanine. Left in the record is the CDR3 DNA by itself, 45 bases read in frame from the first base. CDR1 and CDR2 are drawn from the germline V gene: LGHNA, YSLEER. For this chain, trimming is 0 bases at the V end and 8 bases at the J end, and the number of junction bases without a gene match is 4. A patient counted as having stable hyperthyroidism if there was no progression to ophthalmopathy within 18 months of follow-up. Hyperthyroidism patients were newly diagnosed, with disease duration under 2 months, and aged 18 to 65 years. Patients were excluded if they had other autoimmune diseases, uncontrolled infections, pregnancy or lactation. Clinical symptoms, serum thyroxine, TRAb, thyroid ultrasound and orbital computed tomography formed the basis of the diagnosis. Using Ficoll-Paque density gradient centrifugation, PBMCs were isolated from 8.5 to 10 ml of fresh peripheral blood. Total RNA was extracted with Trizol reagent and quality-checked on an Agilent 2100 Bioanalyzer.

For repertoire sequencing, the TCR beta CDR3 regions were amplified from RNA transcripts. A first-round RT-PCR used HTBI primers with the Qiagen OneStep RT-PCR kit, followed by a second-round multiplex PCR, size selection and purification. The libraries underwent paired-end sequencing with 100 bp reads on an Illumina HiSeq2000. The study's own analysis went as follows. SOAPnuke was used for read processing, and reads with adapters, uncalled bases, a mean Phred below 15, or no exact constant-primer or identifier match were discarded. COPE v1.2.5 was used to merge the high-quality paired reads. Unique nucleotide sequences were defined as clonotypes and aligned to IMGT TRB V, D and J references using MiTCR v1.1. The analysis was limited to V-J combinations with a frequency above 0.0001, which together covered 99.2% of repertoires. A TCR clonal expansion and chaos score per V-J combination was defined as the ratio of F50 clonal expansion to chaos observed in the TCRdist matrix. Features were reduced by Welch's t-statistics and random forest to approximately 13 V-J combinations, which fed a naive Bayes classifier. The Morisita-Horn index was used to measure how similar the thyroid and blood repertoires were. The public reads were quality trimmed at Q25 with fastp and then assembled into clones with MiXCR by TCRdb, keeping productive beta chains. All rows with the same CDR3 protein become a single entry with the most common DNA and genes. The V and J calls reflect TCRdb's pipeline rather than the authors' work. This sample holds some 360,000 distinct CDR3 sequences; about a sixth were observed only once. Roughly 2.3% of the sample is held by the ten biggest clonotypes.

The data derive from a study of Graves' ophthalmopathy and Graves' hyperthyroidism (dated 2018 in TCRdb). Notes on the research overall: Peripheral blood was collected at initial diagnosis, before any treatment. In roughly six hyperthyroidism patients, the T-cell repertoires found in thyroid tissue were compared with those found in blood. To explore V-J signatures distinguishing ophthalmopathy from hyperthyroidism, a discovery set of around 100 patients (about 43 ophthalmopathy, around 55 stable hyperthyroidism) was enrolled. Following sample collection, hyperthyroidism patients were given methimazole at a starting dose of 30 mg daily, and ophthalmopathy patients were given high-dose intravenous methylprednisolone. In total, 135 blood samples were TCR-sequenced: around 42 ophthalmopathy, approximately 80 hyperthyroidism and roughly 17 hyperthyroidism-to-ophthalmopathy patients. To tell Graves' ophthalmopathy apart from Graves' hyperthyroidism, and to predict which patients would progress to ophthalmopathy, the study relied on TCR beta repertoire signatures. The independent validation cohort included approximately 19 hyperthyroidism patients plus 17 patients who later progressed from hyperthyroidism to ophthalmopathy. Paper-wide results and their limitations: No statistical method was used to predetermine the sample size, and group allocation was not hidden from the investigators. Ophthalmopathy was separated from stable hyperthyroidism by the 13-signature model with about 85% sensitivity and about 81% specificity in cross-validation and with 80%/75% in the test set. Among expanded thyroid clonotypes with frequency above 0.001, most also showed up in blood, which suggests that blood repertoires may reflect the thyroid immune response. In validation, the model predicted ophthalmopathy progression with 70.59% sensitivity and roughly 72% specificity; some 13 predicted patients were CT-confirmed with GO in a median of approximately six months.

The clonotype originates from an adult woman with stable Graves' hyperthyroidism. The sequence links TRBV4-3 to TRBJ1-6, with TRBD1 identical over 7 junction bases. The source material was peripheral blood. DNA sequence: TGCGCCAGCAGCCAAGATTCCCAGGGGGATTCACCCCTCCACTTT. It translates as CASSQDSQGDSPLHF.